The clone carrying this TCR beta chain was seen once. The antigen remains unidentified. This sample stems from a study of cytomegalovirus exposure and HLA in healthy donors. Overall study results and limits: TCR beta sequences numbering around 15,000 were associated with HLA alleles at 0.05 false discovery rate in a later analysis.

PCR amplification relied on 60 Vbeta primers (plus 13 Jbeta primers). The protocol was immunoSEQ multiplex PCR, while the TCRdb copy is restricted to in-frame clones and leaves out a portion. The table has about 130,000 clones, over 70% seen once. V was cut by 0 bases and J by 4 bases, with 6 bases left in between. In germline, CDR1 is MNHNS, CDR2 SASEGT. The CDR3 consists of 13 residues. This receptor was obtained from a woman aged 40 to 50 in good health and CMV-seronegative. This sequence joins TRBV6-1 and TRBJ1-2; TRBD1 might be the D (5 bases). Sequenced: PBMCs. CDR3 amino acids: CASSEAGGYGYTF. DNA for the CDR3: TGTGCCAGCAGTGAAGCGGGGGGCTATGGCTACACCTTC.